This record looks at one T cell receptor (beta chain) sequence and its context. The source of the sample is a study of long-term antiretroviral therapy in people with HIV. The assay used was immunoSEQ (version v3.0), run at survey level. The table came from immunoSEQ multiplex PCR; TCRdb's copy has only in-frame clones and leaves some out. The sample carries around 20,000 clones, around four fifths recorded once. There are 16 residues in the CDR3. The germline V and J ends were trimmed by 8 bases and 2 bases, with 19 bases remaining between them. Looked up from germline, CDR1 is MNHEY and CDR2 is SMNVEV (reference sequence).

The source is a man aged 18 to 30 with HIV. This chain joins TRBV27 and TRBJ2-4, with D perhaps TRBD1 (5 bases). This sample comprised unsorted PBMCs, obtained about 4 years after starting antiretroviral therapy. CDR3 region: CASGAGSPGTKNIQYF. The CDR3 DNA follows: TGTGCCAGCGGGGCCGGGTCCCCAGGAACCAAAAACATTCAGTACTTC.